The next 28 T cell receptor beta chains were all read from a single sample in a study of shared clonotypes between healthy human individuals. The repertoire was sequenced with immunoSEQ multiplex PCR; TCRdb's copy has only in-frame clones and lacks some. The sample includes under 1 million clones, around 93% of them seen just once. Naive-designated CD8 cells lacked CD45RO, were positively enriched for CCR7, and omitted terminally differentiated effector memory CD45RA+ cells. Sequencing used naive CD8+ T cells sorted from blood. The receptors here all came from a man in his thirties or forties in good health.

The rearrangement joins TRBV2 to TRBJ2-1; D uncertain. The V gene's germline CDR1 is SNHLY and CDR2 FYNNEI. This CDR3 has 10 residues. Between the trimmed V and J ends, which lost 10 bases and 9 bases, there was a span of 10 bases. The CDR3 loop reads CATLGREQFF. The CDR3 DNA follows: TGTGCCACCCTTGGCCGTGAGCAGTTCTTC.

The chain is built from TRBV7-9 and TRBJ1-4, with D hard to call. The CDR3 has 14 residues. V dropped 5 bases and J dropped 7 bases, with 14 bases sitting between them. Germline-derived CDR1 and CDR2 are SEHNR and FQNEAQ (reference sequence). The CDR3 spells CASSPTGRPEKLFF. The DNA of the CDR3 is TGTGCCAGCAGCCCTACCGGGCGGCCTGAAAAACTGTTTTTT.

The chain uses TRBV10-1 and TRBJ2-7, with TRBD1 identical over 7 bases. Germline V CDR1 and CDR2: WNHNN, SYGVQD (reference sequence). This CDR3 has 13 amino acids. V trimming: 6 bases; J trimming: 2 bases; junction bases outside the gene matches: 4. The CDR3 is CASSHGTAYEQYF. CDR3 nucleotide sequence: TGCGCCAGCAGCCACGGGACAGCCTACGAGCAGTACTTC.

This chain links TRBV5-1 with TRBJ2-1; no definite D call. Trimming took off 1 base at V and 1 base at J, with 12 bases between the two ends. CDR3 size: 16 residues. The germline V gene has CDR1 SGHRS and CDR2 YFSETQ. CDR3 DNA sequence: TGCGCCAGCAGCTTGCTCCTTGGCCTATCCTACAATGAGCAGTTCTTC. Amino acid sequence: CASSLLLGLSYNEQFF.

In its sample, this clone was seen a few times. The V and J genes are TRBV16 and TRBJ1-1, with D unclear. Trimming stripped 4 bases from V and 0 bases from J, with 9 bases between. This CDR3 comprises 14 residues. Germline CDR1 is KGHSY and CDR2 is FQNENV. For the CDR3, the DNA is TGTGCCAGCAGCCTATCTGCACTGAACACTGAAGCTTTCTTT. Residues: CASSLSALNTEAFF.

The chain combines TRBV11-1 with TRBJ2-2, with 7 bases aligning to TRBD1. There are 16 residues in the CDR3. Trimming removed 3 bases from V and 1 base from J; junction bases left unmatched: 5. Germline assignment: CDR1 SGHAT and CDR2 FQDESV (reference sequence). The chain's CDR3 is CASSFVRGLNTGELFF. CDR3 in DNA: TGTGCCAGCAGCTTCGTAAGGGGGCTGAACACCGGGGAGCTGTTTTTT.

The chain is built from TRBV5-1 and TRBJ2-2, with 9 bases matching TRBD1. This CDR3 has 17 amino acids. Germline V gene data show CDR1 as SGHRS and CDR2 as YFSETQ. The J segment lost 6 bases and the V segment lost 2 bases, leaving 11 bases of the junction unmatched. This chain's CDR3 is CASSLVLTDRGPGELFF. The CDR3 nucleotides read TGCGCCAGCAGCTTAGTCTTAACGGACAGGGGTCCCGGGGAGCTGTTTTTT.

The chain links TRBV30 to TRBJ2-7; a possible D gene is TRBD1 (6 bases). The CDR3 loop spans 14 amino acids. Trimming shortened V by 3 bases and J by 2 bases, and 14 bases separated the two germline ends. Germline CDR1 reads GTSNPN; CDR2 reads SVGIG (reference sequence). CDR3: CAWSATGLTYEQYF. The CDR3 DNA is TGTGCCTGGAGCGCTACAGGGTTAACCTACGAGCAGTACTTC.

This sequence joins TRBV9 and TRBJ2-1; D not certain. Germline V lookup: CDR1 SGDLS, CDR2 YYNGEE. This CDR3 has 15 residues. Trimming removed 0 bases from V and 3 bases from J, with 10 bases in between. CDR3 amino acids: CASSVGSLGYNEQFF. CDR3 in DNA: TGTGCCAGCAGCGTAGGTAGTCTCGGCTACAATGAGCAGTTCTTC.

The chain is built from TRBV5-1 and TRBJ1-3; D unclear. In germline, CDR1 is SGHRS, CDR2 YFSETQ. V shed 3 bases and J shed 0 bases, with 13 bases lying between them. The CDR3 covers 16 residues. CDR3 coding DNA: TGCGCCAGCAGCTCCGCATACCGAACCTCTGGAAACACCATATATTTT. Its protein is CASSSAYRTSGNTIYF.

V is TRBV7-3 and J is TRBJ2-2; D remains unclear. The CDR3 is made up of 12 amino acids. Germline assignment: CDR1 SGHTA and CDR2 FQGTGA. Trimming left V 2 bases short and J 6 bases short, with 4 bases between. CDR3 protein: CASSLPPGELFF. In nucleotides, the CDR3 is TGTGCCAGCAGCTTACCACCCGGGGAGCTGTTTTTT.

The CDR3: CSVEDPSGSPLETQYF. DNA of the CDR3: TGCAGCGTTGAAGATCCCAGCGGGAGCCCTTTGGAGACCCAGTACTTC. This chain joins TRBV29-1 and TRBJ2-5, with 8 bases identical to TRBD2. The CDR3 extends over 16 amino acids. J lost 5 bases, V lost 0 bases, and 11 bases had no gene match. Germline lookup yields CDR1 SQVTM and CDR2 ANQGSEA.

CDR3 nucleotides: TGCGCCAGCAGCCAAGATCGGGACTACACCTACGAGCAGTACTTC. Its translation: CASSQDRDYTYEQYF. The chain carries TRBV4-3 and TRBJ2-7; 7 positions agree with TRBD2. V trimming: 0 bases; J trimming: 2 bases; junction bases outside the gene matches: 4. From germline, CDR1 is LGHNA and CDR2 YSLEER. The CDR3 has 15 amino acids.

V is TRBV29-1 and J is TRBJ2-1, with TRBD2 matching over 9 bases. Germline-derived CDR1 and CDR2 are SQVTM and ANQGSEA. Trimming removed 3 bases from V and 4 bases from J; junction bases left unmatched: 7. The CDR3 loop spans 15 amino acids. The CDR3 DNA reads TGCAGCGTTGAGGGCGGGAGGGCCTCGTACAATGAGCAGTTCTTC. It yields the protein CSVEGGRASYNEQFF.

The V call is TRBV9, the J call TRBJ2-1; no clear D. CDR1 SGDLS and CDR2 YYNGEE come from the germline V gene. Trimming pared 0 bases from V and 3 bases from J, leaving 13 bases between. This CDR3 spans 16 amino acids. The CDR3 spells CASSVAVAESYNEQFF. In DNA, the CDR3 is TGTGCCAGCAGCGTAGCCGTGGCGGAGAGCTACAATGAGCAGTTCTTC.

This chain joins TRBV14 and TRBJ2-7; D gene uncertain. The CDR3 totals 15 residues. Germline CDR1 SGHDN, CDR2 FVKESK. Trimming left V 4 bases short and J 1 base short, with 14 bases between. The CDR3 loop is CASSPRWEQSYEQYF. The CDR3 DNA is TGTGCCAGCAGCCCAAGATGGGAACAGTCCTACGAGCAGTACTTC.

V usage is TRBV5-4 and J usage is TRBJ1-1; D call uncertain. V lost 0 bases, J lost 7 bases, and 7 bases lay in between. The length of the CDR3 is 12 residues. Germline V gives CDR1 SGHNT, CDR2 YYREEE (reference sequence). The CDR3: CASSLVESEAFF. The CDR3 nucleotides are TGTGCCAGCAGCTTGGTAGAGAGTGAAGCTTTCTTT.

This clone was found once. The chain is built from TRBV6-6 and TRBJ2-7; tentative D call: TRBD1 (7 bases). Trimming took off 6 bases at V and 2 bases at J, with 14 bases between the two ends. Germline values: CDR1 MNHNY, CDR2 SVGAGI (reference sequence). This CDR3 region has 14 residues. The CDR3 bases are TGTGCCAGCAGCCGAGACAGGGAGGCCTACGAGCAGTACTTC. Translated: CASSRDREAYEQYF.

The chain uses TRBV4-1 and TRBJ1-2; D possibly corresponds to TRBD1 (5 bases). CDR1 is MGHRA and CDR2 is YSYEKL in the germline V gene. Trimming shortened V by 5 bases and J by 5 bases, and 15 bases separated the two germline ends. The CDR3 loop spans 14 amino acids. The DNA for the CDR3 is TGCGCCAGCAGCGGACCCGGGGGTGGGTATGGCTACACCTTC. Its protein product is CASSGPGGGYGYTF.

The J gene is TRBJ2-1, the V gene TRBV5-6; the match to TRBD1 covers 7 bases. The CDR3 totals 14 residues. V lost 2 bases to trimming and J lost 6 bases; unmatched junction nucleotides: 5. Per the germline V gene, CDR1 is SGHDT and CDR2 is YYEEEE. Here the CDR3 DNA reads TGTGCCAGCAGCTTTCCTCAGGGGGTCAATGAGCAGTTCTTC. Protein sequence: CASSFPQGVNEQFF.

The V and J genes are TRBV30 and TRBJ2-3, with a tentative D call TRBD1 (5 bases). The germline gives CDR1 GTSNPN, CDR2 SVGIG (reference sequence). Trimming pared 2 bases from V and 3 bases from J, leaving 15 bases between. The CDR3 is 15 amino acids. This CDR3 is CAWSWGSARTDTQYF. DNA of the CDR3: TGTGCCTGGAGTTGGGGCAGTGCCAGGACAGATACGCAGTATTTT.

The chain has TRBV4-3 and TRBJ2-1, with 11 bases fitting TRBD1. Per germline, CDR1 LGHNA and CDR2 YSLEER. There are 16 residues in the CDR3. Losses at the gene ends were 1 base for V and 6 bases for J; bases not matched to a gene: 5. The CDR3 DNA sequence: TGCGCCAGCAGCCAAGCGCCGGGACAGGGGGTCAATGAGCAGTTCTTC. Translation gives CASSQAPGQGVNEQFF.

The chain has TRBV9 and TRBJ2-2; D tentatively fits TRBD1 or TRBD2 (5 bases each). CDR3 length: 13 amino acids. Deletions cut 4 bases from V and 8 bases from J, with 12 bases between. CDR1 and CDR2 (germline): SGDLS, YYNGEE. The CDR3 DNA follows: TGTGCCAGCAGCACGATCGGGGCGGGGGAGCTGTTTTTT. Encoded protein: CASSTIGAGELFF.

This rearrangement joins TRBV7-9 to TRBJ2-1; tentative D call: TRBD2 (5 bases). V lost 3 bases and J lost 7, with 22 bases in between. This CDR3 contains 17 residues. Germline values: CDR1 SEHNR, CDR2 FQNEAQ (reference sequence). CDR3 bases: TGTGCCAGCAGCTTTCCCACGGGATCGCCGGGATGGAATGAGCAGTTCTTC. The encoded protein is CASSFPTGSPGWNEQFF. Looking up the rest from reference TRBV7-9 and TRBJ2-1 gives the full variable domain: DTGVSQNPRHKITKRGQNVTFRCDPISEHNRLYWYRQTLGQGPEFLTYFQNEAQLEKSRLLSDRFSAERPKGSFSTLEIQRTEQGDSAMYLCASSFPTGSPGWNEQFFGPGTRLTVL.

This clone has only one observation. The gene calls are TRBV19 and TRBJ1-4; unclear D gene. V shed 10 bases and J shed 0 bases, with 15 bases lying between them. The V gene's germline CDR1 is LNHDA and CDR2 SQIVND (reference sequence). CDR3 length: 15 amino acids. The CDR3 bases are TGTGCCACCACTCCGCGGGAAGCAACTAATGAAAAACTGTTTTTT. Protein product: CATTPREATNEKLFF. The variable domain in full, completed from reference TRBV19 and TRBJ1-4, reads DGGITQSPKYLFRKEGQNVTLSCEQNLNHDAMYWYRQDPGQGLRLIYYSQIVNDFQKGDIAEGYSVSREKKESFPLTVTSAQKNPTAFYLCATTPREATNEKLFFGSGTQLSVL.

This clone was counted once. The chain couples TRBV11-2 to TRBJ2-1; D not certain. The CDR3 spans 14 residues. V lost 5 bases, J lost 2 bases, and 10 bases lay in between. In germline, CDR1 is SGHAT, CDR2 FQNNGV. CDR3 coding DNA: TGTGCCAGCAGCCCCGGCCCGACCTACAATGAGCAGTTCTTC. Protein: CASSPGPTYNEQFF.

J is TRBJ2-7 and V is TRBV7-8; 14 nucleotides agree with TRBD2. V was pared by 4 bases and J by 2 bases, with 7 bases of the junction left unmatched. CDR3 size: 17 residues. In germline, CDR1 is SGHVS, CDR2 FQNEAQ. The CDR3: CASSSGLAGDPAYEQYF. In DNA form, the CDR3 reads TGTGCCAGCAGCTCGGGACTAGCGGGAGACCCAGCCTACGAGCAGTACTTC.

The chain couples TRBV10-1 to TRBJ2-3; D is perhaps TRBD1 (5 bases). CDR3 size: 14 residues. V lost 2 bases and J lost 2, with 8 bases in between. From germline, CDR1 is WNHNN and CDR2 SYGVQD (reference sequence). CDR3 in DNA: TGCGCCAGCAGTGAGGGCAGGGTCACAGATACGCAGTATTTT. Its protein is CASSEGRVTDTQYF.